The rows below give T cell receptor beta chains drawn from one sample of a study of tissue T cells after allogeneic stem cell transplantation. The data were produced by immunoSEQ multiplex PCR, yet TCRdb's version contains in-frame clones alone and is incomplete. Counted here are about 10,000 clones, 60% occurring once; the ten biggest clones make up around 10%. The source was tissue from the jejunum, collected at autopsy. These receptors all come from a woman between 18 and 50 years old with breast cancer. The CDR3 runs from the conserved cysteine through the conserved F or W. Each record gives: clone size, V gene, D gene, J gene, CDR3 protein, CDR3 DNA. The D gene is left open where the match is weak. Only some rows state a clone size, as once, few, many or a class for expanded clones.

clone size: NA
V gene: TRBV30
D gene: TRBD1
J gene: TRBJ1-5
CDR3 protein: CAWADRGGQPQHF
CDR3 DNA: TGTGCCTGGGCGGACAGGGGGGGTCAGCCCCAGCATTTT

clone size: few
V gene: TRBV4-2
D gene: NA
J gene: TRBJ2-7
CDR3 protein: CASSQAGRQDEQYF
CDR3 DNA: TGTGCCAGCAGCCAAGCAGGACGTCAGGACGAGCAGTACTTC

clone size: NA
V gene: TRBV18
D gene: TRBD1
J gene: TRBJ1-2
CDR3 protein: CASSPRDSFYGYTF
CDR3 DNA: TGTGCCAGCTCACCACGGGACAGTTTCTATGGCTACACCTTC

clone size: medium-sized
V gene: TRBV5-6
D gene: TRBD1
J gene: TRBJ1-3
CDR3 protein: CASRPDREENTIYF
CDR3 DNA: TGTGCCAGCAGACCGGACAGGGAGGAAAACACCATATATTTT

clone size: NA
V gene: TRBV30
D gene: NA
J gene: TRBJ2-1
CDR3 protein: CAWNPGLTYNEQFF
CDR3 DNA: TGTGCCTGGAACCCGGGACTTACATACAATGAGCAGTTCTTC

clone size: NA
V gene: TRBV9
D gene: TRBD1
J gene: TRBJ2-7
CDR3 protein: CASSVSSHSEGANEQYF
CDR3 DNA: TGTGCCAGCAGCGTATCATCCCACAGTGAGGGGGCGAACGAGCAGTACTTC

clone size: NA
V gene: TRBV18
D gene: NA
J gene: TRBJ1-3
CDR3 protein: CASSVGGGNTIYF
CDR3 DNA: TGTGCCAGCTCGGTGGGCGGTGGAAACACCATATATTTT

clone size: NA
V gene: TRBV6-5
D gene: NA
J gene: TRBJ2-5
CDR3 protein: CASSPGQETQYF
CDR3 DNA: TGTGCCAGCAGCCCGGGGCAAGAGACCCAGTACTTC

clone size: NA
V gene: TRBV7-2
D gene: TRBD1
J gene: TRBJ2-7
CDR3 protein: CASSTGQGHEQYF
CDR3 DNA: TGTGCCAGCAGCACGGGACAGGGGCACGAGCAGTACTTC

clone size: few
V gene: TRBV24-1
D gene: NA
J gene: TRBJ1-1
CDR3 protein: CATSGGTEAFF
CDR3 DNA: TGTGCCACCAGTGGGGGAACTGAAGCTTTCTTT

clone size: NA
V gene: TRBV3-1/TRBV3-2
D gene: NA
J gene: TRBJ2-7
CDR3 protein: CASSPRQGGGDYEQYF
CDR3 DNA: TGTGCCAGCAGCCCCCGACAGGGTGGAGGGGACTACGAGCAGTACTTC

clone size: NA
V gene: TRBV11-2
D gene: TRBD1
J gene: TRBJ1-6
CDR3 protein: CASSWGQGIDSPLHF
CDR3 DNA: TGTGCCAGCAGCTGGGGACAGGGGATTGATTCACCCCTCCACTTT

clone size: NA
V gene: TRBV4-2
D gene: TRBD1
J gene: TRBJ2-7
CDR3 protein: CASSQESVDRGMHEQYF
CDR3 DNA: TGTGCCAGCAGCCAAGAATCAGTGGACAGGGGAATGCACGAGCAGTACTTC

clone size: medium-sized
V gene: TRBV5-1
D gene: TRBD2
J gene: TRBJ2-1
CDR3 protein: CASSPDLAGGYEQFF
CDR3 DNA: TGCGCCAGCAGCCCCGATTTAGCGGGGGGCTATGAGCAGTTCTTC

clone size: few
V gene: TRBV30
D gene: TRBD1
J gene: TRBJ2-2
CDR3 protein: CAWSRTGYAGELFF
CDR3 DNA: TGTGCCTGGAGCCGGACAGGGTACGCCGGGGAGCTGTTTTTT

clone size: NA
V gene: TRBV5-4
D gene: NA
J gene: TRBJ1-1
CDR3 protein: CASRGVNTEAFF
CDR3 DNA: TGTGCCAGCAGGGGGGTGAACACTGAAGCTTTCTTT